This T cell receptor (beta chain) originates from a study of response to subunit inactivated influenza vaccine. General study results and limits: Every seasonal influenza vaccination brings in few new T cells, the authors suggested.

Per germline, CDR1 SGHDN and CDR2 FVKESK. This CDR3 has 17 residues. Deletions cut 4 bases from V and 3 bases from J, with 22 bases between. Using its own MiXCR run on the RT-PCR reads, TCRdb lists one record per CDR3 protein. The sample records fewer than 250,000 distinct CDR3 sequences, approximately 15% being singletons. In the case of this clonotype: Its antigen is still unknown.

This TCR was sampled from a man aged 45-60 years who received an inactivated influenza vaccine. The chain employs TRBV14 and TRBJ2-7, with D possibly TRBD2 on 7 matching bases. This material consisted of CD8+ T cells sorted from PBMCs, taken 5 days after vaccination. The DNA of the CDR3 is TGTGCCAGCAGCCCACCATATCGCGGGGGCTTCCTCTACGAGCAGTACTTC. Translation gives CASSPPYRGGFLYEQYF.